This passage covers 32 T cell receptor beta chains from one sample sequenced in a study of T cell repertoires in cytomegalovirus infection. TCRdb re-analysed the reads in MiXCR, keeping a single row per CDR3 protein. This sample yields over 450,000 distinct CDR3 sequences, of which 10% to 12% are seen a single time; about 10% belongs to the top ten. The sequenced sample was PBMCs. The receptors originated from a human donor in good health (CMV status not recorded). Some clones in this sample may be carry-over from other donors' samples.

This clonotype was found many times. The chain couples TRBV12-3 or TRBV12-4 to TRBJ1-4, with unresolved D. This CDR3 has 12 amino acids. V gave up 7 bases and J gave up 8 bases, with 11 bases separating them. CDR3 DNA sequence: TGTGCCAGCACCCCTTCCGGGGAAAAACTGTTTTTT. Its protein is CASTPSGEKLFF.

This clonotype was seen repeatedly, ten times or more. V usage is TRBV2 and J usage is TRBJ1-1; D gene uncertain. CDR1 is SNHLY and CDR2 is FYNNEI in the germline V gene. The CDR3 loop spans 13 amino acids. Deletions cut 5 bases from V and 2 bases from J, with 9 bases between. The CDR3 DNA reads as TGTGCCAGCAGTCAAGGGATCAACACTGAAGCTTTCTTT. This encodes CASSQGINTEAFF.

This chain connects TRBV29-1 to TRBJ2-3; 11 positions match TRBD2. This CDR3 spans 17 amino acids. Germline CDR1 is SQVTM and CDR2 is ANQGSEA. The V segment lost 2 bases and the J segment 4 bases; nucleotides outside the gene matches: 11. The CDR3 nucleotides are TGCAGCGTTGAACCGACCCGCTTAGCGGGGGGGCCAGATACGCAGTATTTT. This encodes CSVEPTRLAGGPDTQYF.

This chain uses TRBV23-1 with TRBJ2-1; 8 bases match TRBD1. TRBV23-1 is recorded as an ORF, its role being uncertain. The CDR3 has 17 amino acids. The V segment lost 0 bases and the J segment 6 bases; nucleotides outside the gene matches: 10. CDR3 region: CASSQSMRTGLVNEQFF. The CDR3 coding sequence is TGCGCCAGCAGTCAATCTATGAGGACAGGGTTGGTCAATGAGCAGTTCTTC.

The sample holds many counts of this clonotype. The chain links TRBV7-9 to TRBJ1-2; no firm D call. Germline V gene lookup returns CDR1 SEHNR and CDR2 FQNEAQ (reference sequence). Between the trimmed V and J ends, which lost 1 base and 4 bases, there was a span of 10 bases. CDR3 length equals 14 residues. For the CDR3, the DNA is TGTGCCAGCAGCTTAGACGGATGGGTCTATGGCTACACCTTC. Residues: CASSLDGWVYGYTF.

This clonotype was counted many times. This rearrangement joins TRBV29-1 to TRBJ2-6; D call uncertain. The CDR3 contains 14 residues. CDR1 and CDR2 from the germline V gene are SQVTM and ANQGSEA. V lost 5 bases and J lost 0, with 8 bases in between. The chain's CDR3 is CSVSVFSGANVLTF. CDR3 nucleotide sequence: TGCAGCGTTTCCGTCTTCTCTGGGGCCAACGTCCTGACTTTC. Drawing the rest from reference TRBV29-1 and TRBJ2-6, the complete variable domain is SAVISQKPSRDICQRGTSLTIQCQVDSQVTMMFWYRQQPGQSLTLIATANQGSEATYESGFVIDKFPISRPNLTFSTLTVSNMSPEDSSIYLCSVSVFSGANVLTFGAGSRLTVL.

The chain has TRBV28 and TRBJ2-5; D gene ambiguous. The length of the CDR3 is 14 residues. The germline V gene has CDR1 MDHEN and CDR2 SYDVKM. The germline V and J ends were trimmed by 1 base and 2 bases, with 8 bases remaining between them. CDR3 sequence: CASSLYLRQETQYF. In nucleotides, the CDR3 is TGTGCCAGCAGTTTATACCTGCGGCAAGAGACCCAGTACTTC.

This clonotype was detected ten times or more. The genes are TRBV19 and TRBJ1-1, with a possible D match to TRBD1 (6 bases). The germline CDR1 and CDR2 sequences are LNHDA and SQIVND (reference sequence). Trimming pared 6 bases from V and 7 bases from J, leaving 21 bases between. This CDR3 spans 15 amino acids. CDR3 amino acids: CASSPRGGELGEAFF. The CDR3 DNA reads as TGTGCCAGTAGCCCGAGGGGGGGCGAACTGGGTGAAGCTTTCTTT.

Many counts were recorded for this clonotype. The chain is built from TRBV7-2 and TRBJ2-1, with D possibly being TRBD2 (6 bases). Germline lookup yields CDR1 SGHTA and CDR2 FQGNSA. CDR3 length: 16 residues. Between the trimmed V and J ends, which lost 7 bases and 6 bases, there was a span of 22 bases. CDR3 coding DNA: TGTGCCAGCACACCCCTGGGGGAGGCCCTTTTCAATGAGCAGTTCTTC. Amino acids: CASTPLGEALFNEQFF.

This clonotype occurred a few times. The V gene is TRBV19, the J gene TRBJ1-5; 7 nucleotides match TRBD1. V lost 7 bases to trimming and J lost 1 base; unmatched junction nucleotides: 10. Germline assignment: CDR1 LNHDA and CDR2 SQIVND (reference sequence). CDR3 length: 16 amino acids. CDR3 region: CASIGSTGVSNQPQHF. CDR3 bases: TGTGCCAGTATAGGGTCCACAGGGGTGAGCAATCAGCCCCAGCATTTT.

This clonotype has only a few counts. This chain uses TRBV20-1 with TRBJ2-1, with D maybe TRBD2 (5 bases). The CDR3 is 13 amino acids. V was cut by 5 bases and J by 8 bases, with 16 bases left in between. Germline CDR1 and CDR2: DFQATT and SNEGSKA (reference sequence). For the CDR3, the DNA is TGCAGTGCTCTCGGACTCTCGTGGGATGAGCAGTTCTTC. Its protein product is CSALGLSWDEQFF.

This clonotype has at least ten counts. The rearrangement uses TRBV19 and TRBJ2-2; 7 nucleotides match TRBD2. This CDR3 has 14 amino acids. Germline CDR1 LNHDA, CDR2 SQIVND (reference sequence). Trimming cost V 7 bases and J 4 bases; bases outside gene matches: 6. The DNA for the CDR3 is TGTGCCAGTAAACAGCGGGAACCCACCGGGGAGCTGTTTTTT. Protein: CASKQREPTGELFF.

This clonotype has only a few counts. The rearrangement links TRBV2 to TRBJ2-7; 9 bases align to TRBD1. Unmatched junction bases numbered 7, after V lost 2 bases and J lost 2 bases. Germline V gene lookup returns CDR1 SNHLY and CDR2 FYNNEI. The CDR3 contains 16 residues. The CDR3 sequence is CASSESKTGGPYEQYF. The CDR3 DNA follows: TGTGCCAGCAGTGAATCGAAGACAGGGGGGCCCTACGAGCAGTACTTC.

This rearrangement joins TRBV5-1 to TRBJ2-1; D may be TRBD2 (6 bases). The CDR3 loop spans 15 amino acids. Between the trimmed V and J ends, which lost 2 bases and 6 bases, there was a span of 15 bases. CDR1 is SGHRS, CDR2 YFSETQ, per germline. The CDR3 protein is CASSFEGLFSNEQFF. The DNA for the CDR3 is TGCGCCAGCAGCTTCGAGGGACTCTTCAGCAATGAGCAGTTCTTC.

This clonotype was observed many times. The chain joins TRBV20-1 to TRBJ1-2; D is unclear. This CDR3 has 14 residues. Germline CDR1 and CDR2: DFQATT and SNEGSKA (reference sequence). Trimming shortened V by 4 bases and J by 0 bases, and 12 bases separated the two germline ends. The CDR3 here is CSATHGDSNYGYTF. CDR3 nucleotides: TGCAGTGCTACCCACGGCGACTCTAACTATGGCTACACCTTC.

Details on this clonotype: The junction departs from the called germline gene at one end, perhaps through a read error. The rearrangement links TRBV4-2 to TRBJ2-3; TRBD2 agrees at 15 bases. The CDR3 runs 17 residues. Germline-derived CDR1 and CDR2 are LGHNA and YNFKEQ. The CDR3 loop reads CAISLRTSGGGADTQYF. Here the CDR3 DNA reads TGTGCCATCAGCCTCCGGACTAGCGGGGGGGGGGCAGATACGCAGTATTTT.

This clonotype was recorded at least ten times. The CDR3 here is CASTEGDTEAFF. The CDR3 DNA is TGTGCCAGCACCGAGGGGGACACTGAAGCTTTCTTT. V and J are TRBV12-3 or TRBV12-4 and TRBJ1-1; TRBD1 is a possible D gene (6 bases). Between the trimmed V and J ends, which lost 7 bases and 3 bases, there was a span of 9 bases. The CDR3 has 12 residues.

In this sample, this clonotype turned up many times. The chain joins TRBV19 to TRBJ2-7; 7 positions agree with TRBD1. V was clipped by 0 bases and J by 3 bases; unmatched bases: 8. The germline V gene has CDR1 LNHDA and CDR2 SQIVND (reference sequence). This CDR3 is 16 amino acids long. The CDR3 is CASSIDGTARLYEQYF. CDR3 DNA: TGTGCCAGTAGTATAGATGGGACAGCCCGTCTCTACGAGCAGTACTTC.

This clonotype has at least ten counts. CDR3 nucleotides: TGTGCCAGCAGCTCCGACATGGGCTCCTACAATGAGCAGTTCTTC. It is translated as CASSSDMGSYNEQFF. This chain joins TRBV11-2 and TRBJ2-1; D unclear. The CDR3 extends over 15 amino acids. Trimming took 4 bases from V and 0 from J, leaving 10 bases between them. Germline lookup yields CDR1 SGHAT and CDR2 FQNNGV.

This clonotype was counted many times. V usage is TRBV27 and J usage is TRBJ1-4; D ambiguous. Trimming shortened V by 8 bases and J by 1 base, and 11 bases separated the two germline ends. This CDR3 comprises 14 residues. Germline lookup yields CDR1 MNHEY and CDR2 SMNVEV (reference sequence). The CDR3 reads CASSDRLTNEKLFF. The DNA of the CDR3 is TGTGCCAGCTCCGACCGACTAACTAATGAAAAACTGTTTTTT.

This chain uses TRBV24-1 with TRBJ2-3; TRBD2 matches at 9 bases. The junction had 2 bases not matched to a gene; V was cut back by 3 bases and J by 2 bases. This CDR3 contains 15 residues. Per the germline V gene, CDR1 is KGHDR and CDR2 is SFDVKD. CDR3 region: CATSDPGLATDTQYF. In nucleotides, the CDR3 is TGTGCCACCAGTGATCCGGGACTAGCCACAGATACGCAGTATTTT.

This clonotype has a count of ten or more. This chain links TRBV7-2 with TRBJ2-1, with 7 bases aligning to TRBD2. The CDR3 runs 13 residues. V was pared by 4 bases and J by 9 bases, with 6 bases of the junction left unmatched. Germline V gene lookup returns CDR1 SGHTA and CDR2 FQGNSA. The CDR3 sequence: CASSSLGGFEQFF. CDR3 sequence (DNA): TGTGCCAGCAGCTCCTTGGGGGGGTTTGAGCAGTTCTTC.

This clonotype was seen once. A much larger clone lies a single base off, so this may be a read error. The rearrangement joins TRBV5-4 to TRBJ2-5; D may be TRBD2 (5 bases). The CDR3 length is 15 residues. The germline gives CDR1 SGHNT, CDR2 YYREEE (reference sequence). Here the CDR3 reads CAGSLVEGSQETQYF. The CDR3 DNA is TGTGCCGGCAGCTTGGTAGAAGGGAGCCAAGAGACCCAGTACTTC.

This clonotype showed up many times. The chain combines TRBV7-9 with TRBJ2-2; D perhaps matches TRBD1 (6 bases). V lost 4 bases, J lost 2 bases, and 14 bases lay in between. The CDR3 has 16 residues. Germline V gives CDR1 SEHNR, CDR2 FQNEAQ (reference sequence). CDR3 DNA sequence: TGTGCCAGCAGCTCACCAGCAGGGGCTAACACCGGGGAGCTGTTTTTT. This translates into CASSSPAGANTGELFF.

The V call is TRBV11-2, the J call TRBJ1-4; a weak D match, TRBD1 (5 bases). V lost 5 bases to trimming and J lost 0 bases, with 13 bases between them. The germline gives CDR1 SGHAT, CDR2 FQNNGV. The CDR3 sequence is 16 residues long. CDR3 in amino acids: CASSLFPGPTNEKLFF. DNA for the CDR3: TGTGCCAGCAGCCTATTCCCGGGGCCAACTAATGAAAAACTGTTTTTT.

The sample holds a few counts of this clonotype. V and J are TRBV19 and TRBJ2-1; 7 bases match TRBD1. The germline V gene encodes CDR1 LNHDA and CDR2 SQIVND (reference sequence). After removal of 4 bases from V and 4 bases from J, the junction contained 7 bases not matched to a gene. The CDR3 covers 15 residues. CDR3 nucleotides: TGTGCCAGTAGTAAACAGGGGTGGGTATACAATGAGCAGTTCTTC. Amino acid sequence: CASSKQGWVYNEQFF.

The V and J genes are TRBV5-1 and TRBJ2-2; no firm D call. Trimming removed 0 bases from V and 5 bases from J, with 14 bases in between. This CDR3 has 16 amino acids. Germline CDR1 is SGHRS and CDR2 is YFSETQ. CDR3 protein: CASSLVVWGSTGELFF. The CDR3 DNA reads TGCGCCAGCAGCTTGGTCGTTTGGGGTTCGACCGGGGAGCTGTTTTTT.

About this clonotype: This may be a read error: a much more frequent sequence differs by one nucleotide. The V gene is TRBV12-3 or TRBV12-4, the J gene TRBJ2-1, with D perhaps TRBD2 (5 bases). The CDR3 length is 12 residues. The CDR3 bases are TGTGCCAGCAGCCGCGGACTCAATGGGCAGTTCTTC. It encodes CASSRGLNGQFF.

This clonotype was recorded at least ten times. The chain is built from TRBV7-3 and TRBJ2-5; D tentatively fits TRBD1 or TRBD2 (5 bases each). V was cut by 4 bases and J by 5 bases, with 17 bases left in between. The V gene's germline CDR1 is SGHTA and CDR2 FQGTGA. The CDR3 is made up of 15 amino acids. The DNA for the CDR3 is TGTGCCAGCAGCTCAGCTTCAGGGACGGCGGAGACCCAGTACTTC. It yields the protein CASSSASGTAETQYF.

This clonotype was counted ten times or more. The chain carries TRBV10-3 and TRBJ2-5; D is unresolved. Germline assignment: CDR1 ENHRY and CDR2 SYGVKD. V was cut by 6 bases and J by 2 bases, with 4 bases left in between. CDR3 size: 11 residues. CDR3 nucleotide sequence: TGTGCCATCAGGTATCAAGAGACCCAGTACTTC. Its protein is CAIRYQETQYF.

The rearrangement uses TRBV10-3 and TRBJ1-1; TRBD1 is a possible D gene (5 bases). Trimming removed 2 bases at V and 3 bases at J, with 22 bases between. Germline values: CDR1 ENHRY, CDR2 SYGVKD. The CDR3 totals 18 residues. CDR3 region: CAISEVRIGYRTDTEAFF. For the CDR3, the DNA is TGTGCCATCAGTGAGGTCAGGATCGGTTACAGGACGGACACTGAAGCTTTCTTT.

The chain couples TRBV2 to TRBJ1-2; the D gene is possibly TRBD1 (5 bases). Trimming removed 4 bases from V and 8 bases from J, with 11 bases in between. Germline lookup yields CDR1 SNHLY and CDR2 FYNNEI. The CDR3 extends over 12 amino acids. The CDR3 is CASSGDEWGYTF. The CDR3 DNA sequence: TGTGCCAGCAGTGGGGACGAATGGGGCTACACCTTC.